Following are 15 T cell receptor beta chains from one sample sequenced in a study of blood T cell repertoires in COVID-19. The protocol was immunoSEQ multiplex PCR, while the TCRdb copy is restricted to in-frame clones and leaves out a portion. The repertoire includes around 290,000 clones, over 75% of them detected once, and approximately 1% sits in the top ten. The sequencing input was PBMCs or T cells enriched from blood (not recorded which). The receptors shown here come from a woman aged 25 to 39 who had recovered from COVID-19.

The chain uses TRBV18 and TRBJ1-1; 7 bases match TRBD1. The CDR3 runs 17 residues. CDR1 is KGHSH and CDR2 is LQKENI in the germline V gene. Unmatched junction bases numbered 17, after V lost 3 bases and J lost 7 bases. CDR3 in DNA: TGTGCCAGCTCACCCATCTCTGGGACAGCTGAACAGGGTGAAGCTTTCTTT. Translating gives CASSPISGTAEQGEAFF.

The chain joins TRBV18 to TRBJ2-7, with D possibly matching TRBD2 (6 bases). The CDR3 loop spans 14 amino acids. In germline, CDR1 is KGHSH, CDR2 LQKENI. V lost 2 bases, J lost 3 bases, and 11 bases lay in between. CDR3 sequence reads: CASSPGGIFYEQYF. The CDR3 nucleotides are TGTGCCAGCTCACCAGGGGGGATATTCTACGAGCAGTACTTC.

V usage is TRBV3-1 (or the pseudogene TRBV3-2) and J usage is TRBJ2-7, with TRBD2 as a possible D gene (5 bases). The germline V and J ends were trimmed by 1 base and 2 bases, with 9 bases remaining between them. Germline V gene data show CDR1 as LGHDT and CDR2 as YNNKEL (reference sequence). The CDR3 contains 14 residues. Here the CDR3 reads CASSQAGFPYEQYF. CDR3 DNA sequence: TGTGCCAGCAGCCAAGCGGGGTTCCCCTACGAGCAGTACTTC.

The chain has TRBV7-9 and TRBJ2-7, with TRBD1 matching 9 bases. This CDR3 region has 16 residues. Germline V gene data show CDR1 as SEHNR and CDR2 as FQNEAQ (reference sequence). With 1 base clipped from V and 2 bases from J, the junction kept 6 bases outside the gene matches. CDR3 in DNA: TGTGCCAGCAGCTTAGAACCCGGGACAGGGACCTACGAGCAGTACTTC. Amino acid sequence: CASSLEPGTGTYEQYF.

This clone was detected once. This chain joins TRBV19 and TRBJ2-1, with D perhaps matching TRBD1 (5 bases). The germline gives CDR1 LNHDA, CDR2 SQIVND (reference sequence). The CDR3 sequence is 16 residues long. The V end was cut by 5 bases, the J end by 4 bases, with 18 bases between. CDR3 in amino acids: CASSGRVSILYNEQFF. DNA for the CDR3: TGTGCCAGTAGTGGCAGGGTCTCTATCCTTTACAATGAGCAGTTCTTC.

The J gene is TRBJ2-5, the V gene TRBV5-1; 10 bases map to TRBD2. This CDR3 spans 15 amino acids. Trimming removed 2 bases from V and 5 bases from J; junction bases left unmatched: 6. The germline gives CDR1 SGHRS, CDR2 YFSETQ. This chain's CDR3 is CASSFPSGSHETQYF. The CDR3 DNA is TGCGCCAGCAGCTTCCCTAGCGGGAGCCATGAGACCCAGTACTTC.

This rearrangement joins TRBV6-2 or TRBV6-3 to TRBJ2-3; 10 bases are a match to TRBD2. Germline V CDR1 and CDR2: MNHEY, SVGEGT. The CDR3 extends over 18 amino acids. V lost 0 bases and J lost 3; bases outside the gene matches: 9. Here the CDR3 reads CASSYSPSLAGLTDTQYF. CDR3 sequence (DNA): TGTGCCAGCAGTTACTCCCCCTCACTAGCGGGATTGACAGATACGCAGTATTTT.

J is TRBJ1-1 and V is TRBV5-6, with 9 bases that match TRBD1. V trimming: 2 bases; J trimming: 11 bases; junction bases outside the gene matches: 7. CDR3 length equals 13 residues. Germline V lookup: CDR1 SGHDT, CDR2 YYEEEE. This CDR3 reads CASSFSGTGMAFF. The CDR3 region has the DNA TGTGCCAGCAGCTTTTCCGGGACAGGGATGGCTTTCTTT.

This clone was seen once. V usage is TRBV5-1 and J usage is TRBJ2-7, with 7 bases aligning to TRBD1. Germline loops: CDR1 SGHRS, CDR2 YFSETQ. The J segment lost 1 base and the V segment lost 4 bases, leaving 8 bases of the junction unmatched. The CDR3 consists of 15 residues. CDR3 in DNA: TGCGCCAGCAGCCCCAAAGGGGGCGGTTCCTACGAGCAGTACTTC. As protein: CASSPKGGGSYEQYF.

This chain links TRBV6-5 with TRBJ1-2; D remains ambiguous. The germline V gene has CDR1 MNHEY and CDR2 SVGAGI. V was cut by 11 bases and J by 0 bases, with 19 bases left in between. The CDR3 contains 15 residues. CDR3 region: CAVADLDWPNYGYTF. DNA for the CDR3: TGTGCCGTCGCTGATCTGGACTGGCCTAACTATGGCTACACCTTC.

This chain connects TRBV9 to TRBJ2-3; 9 nucleotides align to TRBD2. Trimming cost V 2 bases and J 4 bases; bases outside gene matches: 11. CDR1 is SGDLS, CDR2 YYNGEE, per germline. The CDR3 has 17 amino acids. Written as DNA, the CDR3 is TGTGCCAGCAGCGTGACTAGCGGTCTTCCTGGGCCAGATACGCAGTATTTT. Amino acids: CASSVTSGLPGPDTQYF.

This chain links TRBV19 with TRBJ2-2, with TRBD2 identical over 8 bases. J was trimmed by 4 bases and V by 7 bases; bases with no gene match: 5. This CDR3 comprises 14 residues. CDR1 is LNHDA and CDR2 is SQIVND in the germline V gene (reference sequence). The CDR3 DNA reads as TGTGCCAGTACCACCGGGGGGGGCACCGGGGAGCTGTTTTTT. This gives the protein CASTTGGGTGELFF.

The chain uses TRBV6-2 or TRBV6-3 and TRBJ1-2; D call uncertain. The V gene's germline CDR1 is MNHEY and CDR2 SVGEGT. The CDR3 is 13 residues long. Trimming removed 0 bases from V and 4 bases from J, with 6 bases in between. The CDR3 DNA reads as TGTGCCAGCAGTTACTCGAAGAGCTATGGCTACACCTTC. Protein: CASSYSKSYGYTF.

The chain has TRBV28 and TRBJ2-7, with D perhaps TRBD1 (6 bases). Germline V gives CDR1 MDHEN, CDR2 SYDVKM. The CDR3 extends over 14 amino acids. Trimming took 6 bases from V and 2 from J, leaving 14 bases between them. The CDR3 nucleotides read TGTGCCAGCAGACTTACAGGGCCCCCCTACGAGCAGTACTTC. Amino acids: CASRLTGPPYEQYF.

The gene calls are TRBV7-9 and TRBJ2-5, with 8 bases lining up with TRBD2. The CDR3 totals 13 residues. V lost 11 bases and J lost 5; bases outside the gene matches: 10. Germline V lookup: CDR1 SEHNR, CDR2 FQNEAQ (reference sequence). The CDR3, as DNA: TGTGCCCATGGGGGAGCGGGAGTGGAGACCCAGTACTTC. Encoded protein: CAHGGAGVETQYF. The variable domain in full, with the rest retrieved from reference TRBV7-9 and TRBJ2-5, is DTGVSQNPRHKITKRGQNVTFRCDPISEHNRLYWYRQTLGQGPEFLTYFQNEAQLEKSRLLSDRFSAERPKGSFSTLEIQRTEQGDSAMYLCAHGGAGVETQYFGPGTRLLVL.